A single sample gave rise to the 8 T cell receptor beta chains below, sequenced in a study of T cell responses to AZD1222 COVID-19 vaccine. Assay: immunoSEQ multiplex PCR; the TCRdb copy retains only in-frame clones and omits some. The profile covers approximately 150,000 clones, with approximately 90% appearing a single time and roughly 1.2% taken by the ten largest. The sequencing here drew on peripheral blood, taken 28 days after the second AZD1222 dose. These receptors were obtained from an adult who received the AZD1222 COVID-19 vaccine.

This chain connects TRBV9 to TRBJ2-1, with TRBD2 as a possible D gene (5 bases). Germline V gene data show CDR1 as SGDLS and CDR2 as YYNGEE. The length of the CDR3 is 15 residues. Trimming removed 3 bases at V and 9 bases at J, with 19 bases between. CDR3 sequence: CASSGNGRRGPEQFF. The DNA of the CDR3 is TGTGCCAGCAGCGGGAACGGGCGCCGGGGTCCTGAGCAGTTCTTC.

The genes are TRBV5-5 and TRBJ2-7, with D possibly being TRBD1 (6 bases). V was clipped by 2 bases and J by 3 bases, with 9 bases between them. Germline loops: CDR1 SGHKS, CDR2 YYEKEE (reference sequence). The CDR3 is 13 amino acids. The CDR3 sequence is CASSLSGDYEQYF. The CDR3, as DNA: TGTGCCAGCAGCTTATCAGGGGACTACGAGCAGTACTTC. Filled out from reference TRBV5-5 and TRBJ2-7, the complete variable domain reads DAGVTQSPTHLIKTRGQQVTLRCSPISGHKSVSWYQQVLGQGPQFIFQYYEKEERGRGNFPDRFSARQFPNYSSELNVNALLLGDSALYLCASSLSGDYEQYFGPGTRLTVT.

The chain employs TRBV7-6 and TRBJ2-7, with D unresolved. Germline V gives CDR1 SGHVS, CDR2 FNYEAQ. This CDR3 has 12 amino acids. Trimming cost V 3 bases and J 6 bases, with 9 bases left between them. The CDR3 spells CASSLKGFEQYF. For the CDR3, the DNA is TGTGCCAGCAGCTTGAAGGGCTTCGAGCAGTACTTC.

This chain connects TRBV28 to TRBJ1-5; D is unclear. Trimming cost V 7 bases and J 1 base, with 14 bases left between them. This CDR3 spans 15 amino acids. Germline V lookup: CDR1 MDHEN, CDR2 SYDVKM. CDR3 amino acids: CASTRSLGSNQPQHF. DNA for the CDR3: TGTGCCAGCACCAGGTCCTTGGGGAGCAATCAGCCCCAGCATTTT.

The V and J genes are TRBV28 and TRBJ2-7, with 7 bases fitting TRBD1. The CDR3 runs 13 residues. Germline V gene data show CDR1 as MDHEN and CDR2 as SYDVKM. J gave up 2 bases and V 6 bases, and 4 bases lay outside the gene matches. The CDR3 DNA reads as TGTGCCAGCAGCTTACAGGGGACCTACGAGCAGTACTTC. It is translated as CASSLQGTYEQYF.

The chain uses TRBV19 and TRBJ1-5; the match to TRBD1 covers 9 bases. The CDR3 spans 13 residues. V trimming: 5 bases; J trimming: 5 bases; junction bases outside the gene matches: 1. From germline, CDR1 is LNHDA and CDR2 SQIVND (reference sequence). This CDR3 is CASSGDRDQPQHF. The CDR3 DNA is TGTGCCAGTAGTGGGGACAGGGATCAGCCCCAGCATTTT. The full variable domain, completed using reference TRBV19 and TRBJ1-5, is DGGITQSPKYLFRKEGQNVTLSCEQNLNHDAMYWYRQDPGQGLRLIYYSQIVNDFQKGDIAEGYSVSREKKESFPLTVTSAQKNPTAFYLCASSGDRDQPQHFGDGTRLSIL.

This clone occurred a few times. CDR3 sequence (DNA): TGTGCCACCATGGTGGACAGGGGCCTCTATGGCTACACCTTC. Its translation: CATMVDRGLYGYTF. This chain uses TRBV24-1 with TRBJ1-2; 9 bases are a match to TRBD1. The CDR3 is 14 amino acids. J lost 4 bases, V lost 8 bases, and 7 bases had no gene match. The germline V gene encodes CDR1 KGHDR and CDR2 SFDVKD.

This chain joins TRBV27 and TRBJ2-7, with D possibly matching TRBD1 (5 bases). The germline V gene has CDR1 MNHEY and CDR2 SMNVEV (reference sequence). The V end was cut by 7 bases, the J end by 0 bases, with 16 bases between. This CDR3 contains 15 residues. Here the CDR3 reads CASTSLGATSYEQYF. CDR3 sequence (DNA): TGTGCCAGCACCTCCCTAGGGGCCACCTCCTACGAGCAGTACTTC.